The clone carrying this TCR beta chain was counted only a few times. Its antigen remains unidentified. The sample originates from a study of blood T cells in healthy people across ages. Study-wide findings and caveats: Older age coincided with a roughly linear decline in TCR beta diversity per million T cells.

Primed by a sample-barcoded 5' primer and a J-beta primer mix, a second PCR proceeded for about 6 to 11 cycles. A template-switch adaptor that had 12 random nucleotides put a tag on each cDNA molecule. TCRdb recomputed calls from the 5' RACE reads with MiXCR, one row per CDR3 protein. The sample lists about 1.6 million distinct CDR3 sequences, about 35% occurring once. Sequenced input: blood. This TCR was sampled from a young woman in good health.

CDR3 nucleotide sequence: TGTGCCAGCAGATGGGCCTACGAGCAGTACTTC. It encodes CASRWAYEQYF. The chain couples TRBV2 to TRBJ2-7, with no clear D. Trimming removed 6 bases at V and 2 bases at J, with 5 bases between. Germline V lookup: CDR1 SNHLY, CDR2 FYNNEI. This CDR3 is 11 amino acids long.